Following are 6 T cell receptor beta chains from one sample sequenced in a study of blood T cell repertoires in COVID-19. Here immunoSEQ multiplex PCR was the method, and the copy in TCRdb shows in-frame clones only, minus some. The top ten hold about 19% of the sample, which has about 160,000 clones, around 80% seen once. The sequenced sample consisted of peripheral blood. These TCRs come from a woman of 80 years or more with acute or convalescent COVID-19.

J is TRBJ2-7 and V is TRBV3-1 (or the pseudogene TRBV3-2); 10 nucleotides match TRBD2. Germline CDR1 reads LGHDT; CDR2 reads YNNKEL (reference sequence). This CDR3 spans 15 amino acids. Trimming took 0 bases from V and 4 from J; bases not matched to a gene: 3. The CDR3 protein is CASSQEALAGYEQYF. CDR3 sequence (DNA): TGTGCCAGCAGCCAAGAGGCACTAGCGGGGTACGAGCAGTACTTC.

The gene calls are TRBV18 and TRBJ1-2; tentative D call: TRBD1 (5 bases). The germline V and J ends were trimmed by 6 bases and 4 bases, with 18 bases remaining between them. Germline lookup yields CDR1 KGHSH and CDR2 LQKENI. The CDR3 spans 15 residues. The CDR3 DNA reads TGTGCCAGCTCCCACACCCGGACACGGACCTATGGCTACACCTTC. Amino acids: CASSHTRTRTYGYTF.

The chain is built from TRBV28 and TRBJ2-7, with 10 nucleotides matching TRBD2. CDR1 MDHEN and CDR2 SYDVKM come from the germline V gene. The CDR3 contains 13 residues. Trimming cost V 6 bases and J 7 bases; bases outside gene matches: 6. DNA for the CDR3: TGTGCCAGCAGCCTCCCGGGACTAGCGGAGCAGTACTTC. Translating gives CASSLPGLAEQYF.

In its sample, this clone was seen a few times. CDR3 in DNA: TGTGCCAGCAGCCAAGTCGGTGGAGGTAATTCACCCCTCCACTTT. Amino acids: CASSQVGGGNSPLHF. This chain joins TRBV3-1 (or the pseudogene TRBV3-2) and TRBJ1-6; D is unclear. V gave up 1 base and J gave up 6 bases, with 10 bases separating them. The CDR3 sequence is 15 residues long. Germline CDR1 is LGHDT and CDR2 is YNNKEL (reference sequence).

The rearrangement uses TRBV6-5 and TRBJ2-7; 15 nucleotides match TRBD2. CDR3 length: 15 residues. Trimming removed 8 bases from V and 1 base from J; junction bases left unmatched: 3. Looked up from germline, CDR1 is MNHEY and CDR2 is SVGAGI. The CDR3 loop is CASAGLAGGSYEQYF. The CDR3 bases are TGTGCCAGCGCGGGACTAGCGGGAGGTTCCTACGAGCAGTACTTC.

J is TRBJ2-2 and V is TRBV12-3 or TRBV12-4; perhaps TRBD1 as D (6 bases). The CDR3 runs 13 residues. The germline V and J ends were trimmed by 2 bases and 7 bases, with 8 bases remaining between them. The CDR3 DNA follows: TGTGCCAGCAGTTTACGGGACAACGGGGAGCTGTTTTTT. Its protein product is CASSLRDNGELFF.